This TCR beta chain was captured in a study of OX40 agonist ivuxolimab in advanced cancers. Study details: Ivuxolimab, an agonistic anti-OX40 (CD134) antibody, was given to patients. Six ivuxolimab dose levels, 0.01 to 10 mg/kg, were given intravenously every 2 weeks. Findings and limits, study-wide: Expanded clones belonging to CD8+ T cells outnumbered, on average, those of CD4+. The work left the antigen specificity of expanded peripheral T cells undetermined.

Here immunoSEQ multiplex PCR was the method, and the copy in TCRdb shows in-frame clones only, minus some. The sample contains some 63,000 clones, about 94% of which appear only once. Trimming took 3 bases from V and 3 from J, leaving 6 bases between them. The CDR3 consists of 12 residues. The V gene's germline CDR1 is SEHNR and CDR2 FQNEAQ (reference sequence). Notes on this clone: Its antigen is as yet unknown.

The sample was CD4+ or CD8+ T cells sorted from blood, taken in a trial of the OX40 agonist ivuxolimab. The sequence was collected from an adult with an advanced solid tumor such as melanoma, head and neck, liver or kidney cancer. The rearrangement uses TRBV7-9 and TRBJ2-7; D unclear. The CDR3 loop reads CASSFDIYEQYF. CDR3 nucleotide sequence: TGTGCCAGCAGCTTCGACATCTACGAGCAGTACTTC.